This is a list of T cell receptor beta chains from one sample in a study of blood T cells in healthy people across ages. TCRdb recomputed calls from the 5' RACE reads with MiXCR, one row per CDR3 protein. The repertoire consists of about a million distinct CDR3 sequences, with about 48% occurring once and the leading ten covering roughly 13%. The sequenced sample was blood. Source of these receptors: a man younger than 40 in good health. Both conserved end residues are part of each CDR3. A D gene is named only where the DNA matches it firmly. Rows give clone size only sometimes, using once, few, many, or a class for an expanded clone.

d_call: TRBD2
v_call: TRBV10-1
j_call: TRBJ2-1
clone_size: NA
cdr3_aa: CARKGLAGVNEQFF
cdr3_nt: TGCGCCAGAAAGGGACTAGCGGGAGTTAATGAGCAGTTCTTC

d_call: NA
v_call: TRBV6-5
j_call: TRBJ2-1
clone_size: few
cdr3_aa: CASRLTPGRQFF
cdr3_nt: TGTGCCAGCAGGCTTACCCCGGGACGGCAGTTCTTC

d_call: TRBD1
v_call: TRBV29-1
j_call: TRBJ1-4
clone_size: NA
cdr3_aa: CSTSTGTNEKLFF
cdr3_nt: TGCAGCACTTCGACAGGGACTAATGAAAAACTGTTTTTT

d_call: TRBD2
v_call: TRBV7-8
j_call: TRBJ2-7
clone_size: NA
cdr3_aa: CASSPPGLAYYEQYF
cdr3_nt: TGTGCCAGCAGCCCTCCGGGACTAGCATACTACGAGCAGTACTTC

d_call: TRBD1
v_call: TRBV6-1
j_call: TRBJ2-3
clone_size: few
cdr3_aa: CASRDRVGTQYF
cdr3_nt: TGTGCCAGCCGGGACAGGGTGGGTACGCAGTATTTT

d_call: TRBD1
v_call: TRBV6-2/TRBV6-3
j_call: TRBJ1-5
clone_size: few
cdr3_aa: CASSSDRAAQHF
cdr3_nt: TGTGCCAGCAGTTCGGACAGGGCAGCCCAGCATTTT

d_call: NA
v_call: TRBV6-2/TRBV6-3
j_call: TRBJ2-5
clone_size: NA
cdr3_aa: CASSRGTALQGTQYF
cdr3_nt: TGTGCCAGCAGCCGCGGGACAGCGCTGCAAGGGACCCAGTACTTC

d_call: TRBD2
v_call: TRBV28
j_call: TRBJ2-5
clone_size: NA
cdr3_aa: CASSLWTSGSKTQYF
cdr3_nt: TGTGCCAGCAGTTTATGGACTAGCGGGAGTAAGACCCAGTACTTC

d_call: NA
v_call: TRBV21-1
j_call: TRBJ2-7
clone_size: few
cdr3_aa: CASKTKRVCSYEQYF
cdr3_nt: TGTGCCAGCAAAACAAAGAGGGTCTGCTCCTACGAGCAGTACTTC

d_call: NA
v_call: TRBV19
j_call: TRBJ1-2
clone_size: NA
cdr3_aa: CATQNDHGVYGYTF
cdr3_nt: TGTGCCACTCAGAACGATCATGGGGTTTATGGCTACACCTTC

d_call: NA
v_call: TRBV4-1
j_call: TRBJ1-1
clone_size: NA
cdr3_aa: CASGRDVSSTEAFF
cdr3_nt: TGCGCCAGCGGACGGGACGTCTCATCAACTGAAGCTTTCTTT

d_call: NA
v_call: TRBV6-6
j_call: TRBJ1-4
clone_size: NA
cdr3_aa: CASSYSPENGLFF
cdr3_nt: TGTGCCAGCAGTTACTCACCCGAAAACGGACTGTTTTTT

d_call: NA
v_call: TRBV14
j_call: TRBJ1-4
clone_size: few
cdr3_aa: CATRRRATNEKLFF
cdr3_nt: TGTGCCACCAGGAGGAGAGCAACTAATGAAAAACTGTTTTTT

d_call: NA
v_call: TRBV5-1
j_call: TRBJ2-7
clone_size: NA
cdr3_aa: CASSLEGRRTYEQYF
cdr3_nt: TGCGCCAGCAGCTTGGAGGGGCGGCGCACCTACGAGCAGTACTTC

d_call: NA
v_call: TRBV27
j_call: TRBJ2-5
clone_size: NA
cdr3_aa: CASSLRSGTTFQETQYF
cdr3_nt: TGTGCCAGCAGTTTAAGGTCGGGCACTACATTCCAAGAGACCCAGTACTTC

d_call: TRBD1
v_call: TRBV20-1
j_call: TRBJ2-7
clone_size: NA
cdr3_aa: CSARSGGQGRYEQYF
cdr3_nt: TGCAGTGCTAGGAGCGGGGGACAGGGGCGCTACGAGCAGTACTTC

d_call: NA
v_call: TRBV3-1
j_call: TRBJ1-4
clone_size: few
cdr3_aa: CASSPSGDRMEKLFF
cdr3_nt: TGTGCCAGCAGCCCTTCGGGGGATCGGATGGAAAAACTGTTTTTT

d_call: NA
v_call: TRBV7-2
j_call: TRBJ2-3
clone_size: many
cdr3_aa: CASSLGGGNTQYF
cdr3_nt: TGTGCCAGCAGCTTAGGCGGTGGCAATACGCAGTATTTT

d_call: NA
v_call: TRBV5-1
j_call: TRBJ2-1
clone_size: NA
cdr3_aa: CASSLEQRASYTEQFF
cdr3_nt: TGCGCCAGCAGCTTGGAACAGAGGGCAAGCTACACTGAGCAGTTCTTC

d_call: NA
v_call: TRBV27
j_call: TRBJ1-6
clone_size: few
cdr3_aa: CASSARGRLNSPLHF
cdr3_nt: TGTGCCAGCAGTGCCCGAGGCAGACTAAATTCACCCCTCCACTTT

d_call: NA
v_call: TRBV7-7
j_call: TRBJ2-2
clone_size: few
cdr3_aa: CASAGYTGELFF
cdr3_nt: TGTGCTAGCGCGGGGTACACCGGGGAGCTGTTTTTT

d_call: TRBD1
v_call: TRBV5-4
j_call: TRBJ1-2
clone_size: NA
cdr3_aa: CASSPTLDRNYGYTF
cdr3_nt: TGTGCCAGCAGCCCTACGTTGGACAGGAACTATGGCTACACCTTC

d_call: TRBD1
v_call: TRBV6-6
j_call: TRBJ2-2
clone_size: NA
cdr3_aa: CASSGTGRNTGELFF
cdr3_nt: TGTGCCAGCAGTGGGACAGGGAGGAACACCGGGGAGCTGTTTTTT

d_call: TRBD1
v_call: TRBV11-1
j_call: TRBJ2-1
clone_size: once
cdr3_aa: CASSLADRDRPYNEQFF
cdr3_nt: TGTGCCAGCAGCTTGGCCGACCGGGACAGGCCCTACAATGAGCAGTTCTTC

d_call: NA
v_call: TRBV7-2
j_call: TRBJ2-3
clone_size: NA
cdr3_aa: CASSLRPGGADTQYF
cdr3_nt: TGTGCCAGCAGCCTGAGGCCAGGGGGGGCAGATACGCAGTATTTT

d_call: NA
v_call: TRBV5-1
j_call: TRBJ2-7
clone_size: few
cdr3_aa: CASSLARGNDEQYF
cdr3_nt: TGCGCCAGCAGCTTGGCCCGGGGGAATGACGAGCAGTACTTC

d_call: TRBD1
v_call: TRBV5-6
j_call: TRBJ1-3
clone_size: NA
cdr3_aa: CASCWGTGADSGNIIYF
cdr3_nt: TGTGCCAGCTGCTGGGGGACAGGAGCGGATTCTGGAAACATCATATATTTT

d_call: NA
v_call: TRBV3-1
j_call: TRBJ1-4
clone_size: few
cdr3_aa: CASSQDLIGRGGTNEKLFF
cdr3_nt: TGTGCCAGCAGCCAAGATCTTATAGGTAGGGGTGGAACTAATGAAAAACTGTTTTTT

d_call: NA
v_call: TRBV28
j_call: TRBJ2-1
clone_size: NA
cdr3_aa: CASSLLGQARDEQFF
cdr3_nt: TGTGCCAGCAGTTTATTAGGCCAGGCGCGGGATGAGCAGTTCTTC

d_call: TRBD2
v_call: TRBV5-1
j_call: TRBJ2-7
clone_size: NA
cdr3_aa: CASSTLSGGRNYEQYF
cdr3_nt: TGTGCCAGCAGCACTTTAAGCGGGGGAAGAAACTACGAGCAGTACTTC

d_call: NA
v_call: TRBV6-1
j_call: TRBJ2-3
clone_size: NA
cdr3_aa: CANRPVWGRGGKDTQYF
cdr3_nt: TGTGCCAACCGCCCCGTCTGGGGGAGGGGGGGAAAAGATACGCAGTATTTT

d_call: TRBD1
v_call: TRBV5-1
j_call: TRBJ2-7
clone_size: few
cdr3_aa: CASSKGTGQGTYEQYF
cdr3_nt: TGCGCCAGCAGCAAGGGAACGGGACAGGGGACTTACGAGCAGTACTTC

d_call: NA
v_call: TRBV6-6
j_call: TRBJ2-7
clone_size: few
cdr3_aa: CASSYRENPYEQYF
cdr3_nt: TGTGCCAGCAGTTACCGGGAAAACCCGTACGAGCAGTACTTC

d_call: TRBD1
v_call: TRBV3-1
j_call: TRBJ1-1
clone_size: NA
cdr3_aa: CASSPRDRGKTEAFF
cdr3_nt: TGTGCCAGCAGCCCCCGGGACAGGGGGAAGACTGAAGCTTTCTTT

d_call: NA
v_call: TRBV7-6
j_call: TRBJ2-5
clone_size: NA
cdr3_aa: CASSPTEWEAQYF
cdr3_nt: TGTGCCAGCAGCCCAACAGAGTGGGAGGCCCAGTACTTC

d_call: NA
v_call: TRBV2
j_call: TRBJ2-6
clone_size: NA
cdr3_aa: CASSEVISLGANVLTF
cdr3_nt: TGTGCCAGCAGTGAAGTCATTTCGCTTGGGGCCAACGTCCTGACTTTC

d_call: TRBD1
v_call: TRBV20-1
j_call: TRBJ2-5
clone_size: NA
cdr3_aa: CSARTGAQSTQYF
cdr3_nt: TGCAGTGCTAGAACAGGGGCCCAAAGCACCCAGTACTTC

d_call: NA
v_call: TRBV20-1
j_call: TRBJ1-1
clone_size: NA
cdr3_aa: CSAPASIAEAFF
cdr3_nt: TGCAGTGCCCCCGCGTCTATCGCTGAAGCTTTCTTT

d_call: TRBD2
v_call: TRBV10-2
j_call: TRBJ2-2
clone_size: few
cdr3_aa: CATLGLAGGELFF
cdr3_nt: TGCGCCACCCTGGGACTAGCGGGCGGGGAGCTGTTTTTT

d_call: TRBD2
v_call: TRBV12-3/TRBV12-4
j_call: TRBJ2-4
clone_size: NA
cdr3_aa: CASRGLKNIQYF
cdr3_nt: TGTGCCAGCAGGGGACTAAAAAACATTCAGTACTTC

d_call: TRBD1
v_call: TRBV7-2
j_call: TRBJ2-1
clone_size: NA
cdr3_aa: CASSPSDRGQFF
cdr3_nt: TGTGCCAGCAGCCCCTCGGACAGGGGTCAGTTCTTC

d_call: NA
v_call: TRBV20-1
j_call: TRBJ2-5
clone_size: NA
cdr3_aa: CSVSRQETQYF
cdr3_nt: TGCAGTGTTTCTAGACAAGAGACCCAGTACTTC

d_call: NA
v_call: TRBV4-1
j_call: TRBJ2-2
clone_size: NA
cdr3_aa: CASSQGKGRTGELFF
cdr3_nt: TGCGCCAGCAGCCAAGGAAAGGGAAGGACCGGGGAGCTGTTTTTT

d_call: NA
v_call: TRBV10-3
j_call: TRBJ2-6
clone_size: few
cdr3_aa: CAISESGRDSGANVLTF
cdr3_nt: TGTGCCATCAGTGAGTCGGGCAGGGACTCTGGGGCCAACGTCCTGACTTTC

d_call: TRBD2
v_call: TRBV6-2/TRBV6-3
j_call: TRBJ2-7
clone_size: NA
cdr3_aa: CASSRDYCSYEQYF
cdr3_nt: TGTGCCAGCAGTCGGGACTATTGCTCCTACGAGCAGTACTTC